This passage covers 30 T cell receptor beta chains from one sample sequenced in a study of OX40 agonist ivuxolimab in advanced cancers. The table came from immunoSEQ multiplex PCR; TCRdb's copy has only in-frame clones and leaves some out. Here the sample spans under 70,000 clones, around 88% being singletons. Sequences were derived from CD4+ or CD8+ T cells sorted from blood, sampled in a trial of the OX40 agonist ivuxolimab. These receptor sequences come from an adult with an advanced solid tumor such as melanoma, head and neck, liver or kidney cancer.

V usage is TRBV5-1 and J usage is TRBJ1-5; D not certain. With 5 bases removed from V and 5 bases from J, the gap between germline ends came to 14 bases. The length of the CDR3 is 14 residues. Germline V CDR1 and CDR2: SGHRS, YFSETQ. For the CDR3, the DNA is TGCGCCAGCAGGCAGGTTCCCGGGGATCAGCCCCAGCATTTT. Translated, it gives CASRQVPGDQPQHF.

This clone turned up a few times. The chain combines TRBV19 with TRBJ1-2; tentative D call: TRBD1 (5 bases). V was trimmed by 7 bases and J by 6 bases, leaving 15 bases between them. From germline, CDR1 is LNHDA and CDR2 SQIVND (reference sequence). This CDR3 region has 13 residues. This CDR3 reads CASNPRREDGYTF. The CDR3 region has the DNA TGTGCCAGTAACCCTCGCAGGGAAGATGGCTACACCTTC.

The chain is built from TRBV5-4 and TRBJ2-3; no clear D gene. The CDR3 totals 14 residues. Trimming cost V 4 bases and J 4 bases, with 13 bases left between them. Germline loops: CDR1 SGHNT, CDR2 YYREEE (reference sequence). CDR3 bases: TGTGCCAGCAGCCCCCCCCAACCCTCAGATACGCAGTATTTT. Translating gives CASSPPQPSDTQYF.

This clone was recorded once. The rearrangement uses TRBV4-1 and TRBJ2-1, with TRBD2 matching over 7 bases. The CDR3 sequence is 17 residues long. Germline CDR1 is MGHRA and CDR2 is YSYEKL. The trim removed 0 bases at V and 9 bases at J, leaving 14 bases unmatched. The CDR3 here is CASSQEIGRASGTEQFF. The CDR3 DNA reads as TGCGCCAGCAGCCAAGAAATTGGGAGGGCTAGCGGTACTGAGCAGTTCTTC.

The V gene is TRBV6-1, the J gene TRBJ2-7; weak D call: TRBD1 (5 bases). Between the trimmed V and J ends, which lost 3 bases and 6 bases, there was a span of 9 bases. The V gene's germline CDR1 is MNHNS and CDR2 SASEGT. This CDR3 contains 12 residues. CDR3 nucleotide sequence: TGTGCCAGCAGTGACCAGGGCCGCGAGCAGTACTTC. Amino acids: CASSDQGREQYF.

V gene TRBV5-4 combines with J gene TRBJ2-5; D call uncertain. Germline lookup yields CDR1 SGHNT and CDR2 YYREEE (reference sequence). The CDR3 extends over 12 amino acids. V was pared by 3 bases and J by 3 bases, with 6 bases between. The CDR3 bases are TGTGCCAGCAGCTCTCAAGAAGAGACCCAGTACTTC. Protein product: CASSSQEETQYF.

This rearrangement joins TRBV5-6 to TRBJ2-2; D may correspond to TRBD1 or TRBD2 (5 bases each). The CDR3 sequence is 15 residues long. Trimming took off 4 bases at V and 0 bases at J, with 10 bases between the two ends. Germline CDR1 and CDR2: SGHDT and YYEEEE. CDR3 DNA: TGTGCCAGCAGCCTAGGGACGTCGAACACCGGGGAGCTGTTTTTT. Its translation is CASSLGTSNTGELFF.

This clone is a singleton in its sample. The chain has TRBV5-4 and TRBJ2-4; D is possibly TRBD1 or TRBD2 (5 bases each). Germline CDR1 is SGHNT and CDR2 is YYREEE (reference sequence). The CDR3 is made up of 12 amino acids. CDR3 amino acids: CISGRAVDIQYF. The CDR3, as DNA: TGTATCAGCGGCAGGGCAGTAGACATTCAGTACTTC. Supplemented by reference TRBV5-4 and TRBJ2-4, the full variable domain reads ETGVTQSPTHLIKTRGQQVTLRCSSQSGHNTVSWYQQALGQGPQFIFQYYREEENGRGNFPPRFSGLQFPNYSSELNVNALELDDSALYLCISGRAVDIQYFGAGTRLSVL.

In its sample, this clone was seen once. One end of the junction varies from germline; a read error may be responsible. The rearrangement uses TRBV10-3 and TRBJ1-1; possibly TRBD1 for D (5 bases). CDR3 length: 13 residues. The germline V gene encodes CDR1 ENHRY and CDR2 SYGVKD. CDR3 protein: CAIAGTVNTEAFF. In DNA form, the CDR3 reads TGTGCCATAGCCGGGACGGTGAATACTGAAGCTTTCTTT.

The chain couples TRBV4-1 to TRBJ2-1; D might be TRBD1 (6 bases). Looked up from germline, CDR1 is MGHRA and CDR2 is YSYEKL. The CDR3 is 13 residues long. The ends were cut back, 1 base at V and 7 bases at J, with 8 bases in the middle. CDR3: CASSQVGGNEQFF. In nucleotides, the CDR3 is TGCGCCAGCAGCCAAGTAGGGGGTAATGAGCAGTTCTTC.

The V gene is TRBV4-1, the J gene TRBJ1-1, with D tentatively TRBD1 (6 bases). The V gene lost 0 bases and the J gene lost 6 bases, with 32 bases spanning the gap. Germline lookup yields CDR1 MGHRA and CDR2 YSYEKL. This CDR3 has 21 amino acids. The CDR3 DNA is TGCGCCAGCAGCCAAGATGCGGTTTGGTCGACTCAGGGGCTGCGGATGGCTGAAGCTTTCTTT. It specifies CASSQDAVWSTQGLRMAEAFF.

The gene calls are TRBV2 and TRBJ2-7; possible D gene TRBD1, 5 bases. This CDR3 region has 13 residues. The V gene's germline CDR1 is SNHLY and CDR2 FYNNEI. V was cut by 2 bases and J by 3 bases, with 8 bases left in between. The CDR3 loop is CASSERRGYEQYF. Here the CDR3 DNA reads TGTGCCAGCAGTGAAAGAAGGGGCTACGAGCAGTACTTC.

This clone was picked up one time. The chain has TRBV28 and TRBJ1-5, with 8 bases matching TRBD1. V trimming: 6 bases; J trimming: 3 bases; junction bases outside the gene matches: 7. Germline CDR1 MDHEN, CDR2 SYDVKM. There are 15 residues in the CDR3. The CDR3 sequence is CASRPQGAYNQPQHF. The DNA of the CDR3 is TGTGCCAGCAGACCGCAGGGGGCTTACAATCAGCCCCAGCATTTT. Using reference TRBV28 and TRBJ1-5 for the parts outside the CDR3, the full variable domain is DVKVTQSSRYLVKRTGEKVFLECVQDMDHENMFWYRQDPGLGLRLIYFSYDVKMKEKGDIPEGYSVSREKKERFSLILESASTNQTSMYLCASRPQGAYNQPQHFGDGTRLSIL.

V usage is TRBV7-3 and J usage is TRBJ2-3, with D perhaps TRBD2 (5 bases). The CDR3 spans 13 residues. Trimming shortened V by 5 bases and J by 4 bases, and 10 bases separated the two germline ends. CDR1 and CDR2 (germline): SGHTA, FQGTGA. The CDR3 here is CASSALAADTQYF. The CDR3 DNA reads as TGTGCCAGCAGCGCGCTAGCTGCAGATACGCAGTATTTT.

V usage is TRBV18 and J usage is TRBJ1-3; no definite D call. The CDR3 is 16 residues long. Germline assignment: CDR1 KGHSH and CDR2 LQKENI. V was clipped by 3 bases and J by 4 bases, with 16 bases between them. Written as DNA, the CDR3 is TGTGCCAGCTCACCCGACATGTCAATGGGAGGAAACACCATATATTTT. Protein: CASSPDMSMGGNTIYF.

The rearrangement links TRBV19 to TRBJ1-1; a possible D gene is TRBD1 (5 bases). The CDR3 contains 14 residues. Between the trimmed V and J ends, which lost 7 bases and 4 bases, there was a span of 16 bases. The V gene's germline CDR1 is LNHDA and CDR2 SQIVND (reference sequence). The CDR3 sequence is CASIKNGGSTEAFF. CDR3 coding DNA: TGTGCCAGTATCAAGAATGGGGGGAGCACTGAAGCTTTCTTT.

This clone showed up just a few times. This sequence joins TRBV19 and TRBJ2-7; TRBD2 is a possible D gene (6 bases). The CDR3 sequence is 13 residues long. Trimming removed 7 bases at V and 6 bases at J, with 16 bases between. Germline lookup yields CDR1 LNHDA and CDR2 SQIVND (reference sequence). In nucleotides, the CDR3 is TGTGCCAGTACCTTCGGGACTTCCGGCGAGCAGTACTTC. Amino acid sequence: CASTFGTSGEQYF.

The CDR3 coding sequence is TGTGCCAGCAGCTCCTCGATGGGCCTGGGGAATACTGAAGCTTTCTTT. Amino acid sequence: CASSSSMGLGNTEAFF. The chain has TRBV7-9 and TRBJ1-1; D not resolved. V was pared by 4 bases and J by 5 bases, with 20 bases between. Germline V CDR1 and CDR2: SEHNR, FQNEAQ (reference sequence). There are 16 residues in the CDR3.

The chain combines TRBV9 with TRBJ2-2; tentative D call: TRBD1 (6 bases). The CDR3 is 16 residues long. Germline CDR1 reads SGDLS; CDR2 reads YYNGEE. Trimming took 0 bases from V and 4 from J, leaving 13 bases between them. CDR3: CASSVAGHQSTGELFF. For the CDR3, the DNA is TGTGCCAGCAGCGTAGCGGGACACCAATCCACCGGGGAGCTGTTTTTT. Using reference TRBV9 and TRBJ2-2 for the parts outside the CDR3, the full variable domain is DSGVTQTPKHLITATGQRVTLRCSPRSGDLSVYWYQQSLDQGLQFLIQYYNGEERAKGNILERFSAQQFPDLHSELNLSSLELGDSALYFCASSVAGHQSTGELFFGEGSRLTVL.

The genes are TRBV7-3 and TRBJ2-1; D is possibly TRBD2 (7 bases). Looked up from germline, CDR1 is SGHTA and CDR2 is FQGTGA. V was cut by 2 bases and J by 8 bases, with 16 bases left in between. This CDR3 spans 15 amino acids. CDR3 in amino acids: CASSLEGGPGDEQFF. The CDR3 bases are TGTGCCAGCAGCTTAGAGGGGGGGCCAGGTGATGAGCAGTTCTTC.

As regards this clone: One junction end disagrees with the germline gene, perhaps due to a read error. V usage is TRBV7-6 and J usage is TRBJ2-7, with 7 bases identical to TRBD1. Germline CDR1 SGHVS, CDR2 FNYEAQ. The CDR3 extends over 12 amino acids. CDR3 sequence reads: CASSFLQGSLNF. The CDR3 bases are TGTGCCAGCAGCTTCCTACAGGGGTCCCTGAACTTC.

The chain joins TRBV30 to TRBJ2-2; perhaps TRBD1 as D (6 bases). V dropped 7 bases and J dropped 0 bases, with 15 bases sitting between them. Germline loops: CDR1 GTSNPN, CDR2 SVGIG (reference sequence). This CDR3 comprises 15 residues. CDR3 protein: CASNWQGSNTGELFF. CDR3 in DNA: TGTGCCTCAAATTGGCAGGGGTCGAACACCGGGGAGCTGTTTTTT.

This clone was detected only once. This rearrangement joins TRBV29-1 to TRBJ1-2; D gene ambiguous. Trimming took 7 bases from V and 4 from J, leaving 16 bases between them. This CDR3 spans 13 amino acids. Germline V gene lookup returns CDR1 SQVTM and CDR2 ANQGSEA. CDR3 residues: CSATEGFGYGYTF. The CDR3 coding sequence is TGCAGCGCCACAGAGGGCTTTGGCTATGGCTACACCTTC.

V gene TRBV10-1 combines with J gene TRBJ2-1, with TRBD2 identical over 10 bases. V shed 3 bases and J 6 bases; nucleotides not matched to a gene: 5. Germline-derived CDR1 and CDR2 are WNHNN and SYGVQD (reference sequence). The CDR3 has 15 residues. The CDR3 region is CASSEASGGSNEQFF. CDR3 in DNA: TGCGCCAGCAGTGAAGCTAGCGGGGGCTCCAATGAGCAGTTCTTC.

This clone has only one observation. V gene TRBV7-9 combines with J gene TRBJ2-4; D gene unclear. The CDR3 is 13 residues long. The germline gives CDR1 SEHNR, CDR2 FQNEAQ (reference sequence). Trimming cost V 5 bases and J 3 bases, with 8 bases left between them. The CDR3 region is CASSLGGKNIQYF. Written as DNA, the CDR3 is TGTGCCAGCAGCCTCGGTGGCAAAAACATTCAGTACTTC.

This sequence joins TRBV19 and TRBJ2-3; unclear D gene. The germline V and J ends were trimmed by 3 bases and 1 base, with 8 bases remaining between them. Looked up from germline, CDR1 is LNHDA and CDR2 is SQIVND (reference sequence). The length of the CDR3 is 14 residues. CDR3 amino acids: CASSISDRTDTQYF. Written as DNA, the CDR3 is TGTGCCAGTAGTATTTCGGATCGCACAGATACGCAGTATTTT.

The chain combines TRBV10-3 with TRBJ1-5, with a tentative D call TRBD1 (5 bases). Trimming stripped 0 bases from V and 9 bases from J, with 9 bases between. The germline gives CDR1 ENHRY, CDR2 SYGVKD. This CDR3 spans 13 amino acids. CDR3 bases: TGTGCCATCAGTGAGTCAGGGGAGAGGCCCCAGCATTTT. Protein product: CAISESGERPQHF.

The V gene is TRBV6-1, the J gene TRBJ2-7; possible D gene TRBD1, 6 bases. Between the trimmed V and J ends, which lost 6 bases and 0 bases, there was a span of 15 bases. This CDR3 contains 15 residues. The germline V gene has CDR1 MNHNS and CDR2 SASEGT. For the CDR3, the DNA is TGTGCCAGCAGCCGACCAGGGGCCCTCTCCTACGAGCAGTACTTC. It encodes CASSRPGALSYEQYF.

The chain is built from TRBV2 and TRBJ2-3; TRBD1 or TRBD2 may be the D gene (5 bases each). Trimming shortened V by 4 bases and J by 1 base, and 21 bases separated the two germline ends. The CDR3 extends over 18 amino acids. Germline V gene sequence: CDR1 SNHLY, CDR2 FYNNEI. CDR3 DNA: TGTGCCAGCAGTGCCCTGGGGGAGATTTACGAAGGCACAGATACGCAGTATTTT. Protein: CASSALGEIYEGTDTQYF.

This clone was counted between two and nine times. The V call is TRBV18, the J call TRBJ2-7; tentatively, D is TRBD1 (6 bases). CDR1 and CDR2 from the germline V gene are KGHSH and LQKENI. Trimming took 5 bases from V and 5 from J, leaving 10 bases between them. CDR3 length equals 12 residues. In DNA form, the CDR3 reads TGTGCCAGCTCAACAGGGCTGGACGAGCAGTACTTC. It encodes CASSTGLDEQYF. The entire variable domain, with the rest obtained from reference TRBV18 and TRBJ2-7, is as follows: NAGVMQNPRHLVRRRGQEARLRCSPMKGHSHVYWYRQLPEEGLKFMVYLQKENIIDESGMPKERFSAEFPKEGPSILRIQQVVRGDSAAYFCASSTGLDEQYFGPGTRLTVT.